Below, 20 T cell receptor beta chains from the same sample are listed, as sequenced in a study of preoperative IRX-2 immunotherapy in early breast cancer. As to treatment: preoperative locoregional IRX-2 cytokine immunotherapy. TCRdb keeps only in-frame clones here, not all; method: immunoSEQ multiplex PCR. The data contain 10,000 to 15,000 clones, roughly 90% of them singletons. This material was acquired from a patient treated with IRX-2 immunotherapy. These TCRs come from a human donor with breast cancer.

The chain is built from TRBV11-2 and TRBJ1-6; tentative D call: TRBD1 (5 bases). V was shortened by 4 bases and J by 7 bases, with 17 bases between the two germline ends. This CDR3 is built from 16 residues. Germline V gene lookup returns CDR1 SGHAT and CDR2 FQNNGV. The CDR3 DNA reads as TGTGCCAGCAGCTCCCCCCTCGGGGGGGGGAATTCACCCCTCCACTTT. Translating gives CASSSPLGGGNSPLHF.

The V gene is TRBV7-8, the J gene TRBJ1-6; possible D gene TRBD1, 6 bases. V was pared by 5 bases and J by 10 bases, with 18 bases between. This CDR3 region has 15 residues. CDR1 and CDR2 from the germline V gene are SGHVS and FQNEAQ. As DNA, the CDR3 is TGTGCCAGCAGCCCTTCCCGGACAGCCCGCTCACCCCTCCACTTT. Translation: CASSPSRTARSPLHF.

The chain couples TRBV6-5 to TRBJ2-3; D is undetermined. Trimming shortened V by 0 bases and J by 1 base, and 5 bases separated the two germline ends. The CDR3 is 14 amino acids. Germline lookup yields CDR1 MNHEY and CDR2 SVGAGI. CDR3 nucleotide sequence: TGTGCCAGCAGTTACTCTGGGGGCACAGATACGCAGTATTTT. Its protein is CASSYSGGTDTQYF.

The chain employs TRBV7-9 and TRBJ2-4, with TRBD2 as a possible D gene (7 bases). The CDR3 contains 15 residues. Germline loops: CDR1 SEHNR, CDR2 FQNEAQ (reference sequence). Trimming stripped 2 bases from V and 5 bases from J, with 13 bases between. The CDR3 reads CASSLPGGRENIQYF. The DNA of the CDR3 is TGTGCCAGCAGCTTACCGGGGGGCCGGGAAAACATTCAGTACTTC.

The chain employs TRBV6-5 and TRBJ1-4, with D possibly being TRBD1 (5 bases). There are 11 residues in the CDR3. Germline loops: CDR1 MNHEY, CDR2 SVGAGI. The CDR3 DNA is TGTGCTTCCCGACAGAATGAAAAACTGTTTTTT. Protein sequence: CASRQNEKLFF.

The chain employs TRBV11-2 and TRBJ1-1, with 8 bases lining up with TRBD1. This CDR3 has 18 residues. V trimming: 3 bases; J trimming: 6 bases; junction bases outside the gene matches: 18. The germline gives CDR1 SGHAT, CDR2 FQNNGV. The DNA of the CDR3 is TGTGCCAGCAGCTTCTTACCTGGGGAGGACAGGGAGAGGCCTGAAGCTTTCTTT. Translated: CASSFLPGEDRERPEAFF.

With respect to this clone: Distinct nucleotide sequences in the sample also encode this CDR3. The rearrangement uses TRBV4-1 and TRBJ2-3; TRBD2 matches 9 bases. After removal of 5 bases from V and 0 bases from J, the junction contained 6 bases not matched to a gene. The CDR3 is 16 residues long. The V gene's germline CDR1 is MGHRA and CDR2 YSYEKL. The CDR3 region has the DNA TGCGCCAGCAGCTTAACGCGGGGGGGAAGCACAGATACGCAGTATTTT. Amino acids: CASSLTRGGSTDTQYF.

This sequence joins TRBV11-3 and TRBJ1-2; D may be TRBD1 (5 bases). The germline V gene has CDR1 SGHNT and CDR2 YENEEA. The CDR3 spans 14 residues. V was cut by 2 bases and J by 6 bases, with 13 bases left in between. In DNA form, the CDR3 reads TGTGCCAGCAGCTTATACAGGCCGTGGGATGGCTACACCTTC. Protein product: CASSLYRPWDGYTF. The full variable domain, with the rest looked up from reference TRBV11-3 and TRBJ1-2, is EAGVVQSPRYKIIEKKQPVAFWCNPISGHNTLYWYLQNLGQGPELLIRYENEEAVDDSQLPKDRFSAERLKGVDSTLKIQPAELGDSAVYLCASSLYRPWDGYTFGSGTRLTVV.

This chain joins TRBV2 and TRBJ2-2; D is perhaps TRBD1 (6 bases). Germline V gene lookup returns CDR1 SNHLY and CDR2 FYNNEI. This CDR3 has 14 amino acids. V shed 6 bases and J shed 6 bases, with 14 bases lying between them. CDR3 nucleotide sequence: TGTGCCAGCAGGGACCAGGGGTCTGCCGGGGAGCTGTTTTTT. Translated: CASRDQGSAGELFF.

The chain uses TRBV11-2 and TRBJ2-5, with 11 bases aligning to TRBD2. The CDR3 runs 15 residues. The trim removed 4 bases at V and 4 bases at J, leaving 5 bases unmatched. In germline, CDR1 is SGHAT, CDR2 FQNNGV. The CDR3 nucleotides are TGTGCCAGCAGCTACCGGACTAGCGGGCTAGAGACCCAGTACTTC. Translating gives CASSYRTSGLETQYF.

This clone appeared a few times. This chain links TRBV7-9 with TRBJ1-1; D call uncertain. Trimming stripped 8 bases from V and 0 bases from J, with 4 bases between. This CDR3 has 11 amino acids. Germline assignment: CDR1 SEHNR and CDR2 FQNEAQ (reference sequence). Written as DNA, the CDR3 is TGTGCCAGCCAGCTGAACACTGAAGCTTTCTTT. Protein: CASQLNTEAFF. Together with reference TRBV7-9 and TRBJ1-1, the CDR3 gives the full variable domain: DTGVSQNPRHKITKRGQNVTFRCDPISEHNRLYWYRQTLGQGPEFLTYFQNEAQLEKSRLLSDRFSAERPKGSFSTLEIQRTEQGDSAMYLCASQLNTEAFFGQGTRLTVV.

The CDR3 spells CASSSTGEDSPLHF. The CDR3 DNA reads as TGTGCCAGCTCATCGACAGGGGAGGATTCACCCCTCCACTTT. The chain has TRBV18 and TRBJ1-6; TRBD1 aligns across 8 bases. J lost 8 bases, V lost 5 bases, and 5 bases had no gene match. Germline assignment: CDR1 KGHSH and CDR2 LQKENI. The CDR3 length is 14 residues.

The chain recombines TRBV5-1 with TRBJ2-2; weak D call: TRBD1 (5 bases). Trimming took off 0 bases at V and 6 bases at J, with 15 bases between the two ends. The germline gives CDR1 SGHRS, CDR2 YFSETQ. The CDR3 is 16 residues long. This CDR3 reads CASSLAGGRAPGELFF. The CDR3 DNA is TGCGCCAGCAGCTTGGCGGGCGGCAGGGCCCCCGGGGAGCTGTTTTTT.

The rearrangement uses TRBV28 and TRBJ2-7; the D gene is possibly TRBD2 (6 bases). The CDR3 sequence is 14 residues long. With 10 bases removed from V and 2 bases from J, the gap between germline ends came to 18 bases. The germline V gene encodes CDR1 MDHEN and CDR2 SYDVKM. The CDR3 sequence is CATQGTSPAYEQYF. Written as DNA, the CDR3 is TGTGCCACCCAAGGGACTTCCCCCGCCTACGAGCAGTACTTC.

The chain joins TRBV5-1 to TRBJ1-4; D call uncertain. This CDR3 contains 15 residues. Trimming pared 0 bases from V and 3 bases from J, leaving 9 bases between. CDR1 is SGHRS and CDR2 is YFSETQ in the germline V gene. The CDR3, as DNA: TGCGCCAGCAGCTTGGTGTTACAGCCTAATGAAAAACTGTTTTTT. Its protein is CASSLVLQPNEKLFF.

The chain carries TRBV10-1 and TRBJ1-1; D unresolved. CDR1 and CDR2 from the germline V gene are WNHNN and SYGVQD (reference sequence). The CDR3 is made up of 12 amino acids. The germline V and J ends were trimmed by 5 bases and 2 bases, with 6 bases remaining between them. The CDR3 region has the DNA TGCGCCAGCAGTTCAGGTAACACTGAAGCTTTCTTT. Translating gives CASSSGNTEAFF.

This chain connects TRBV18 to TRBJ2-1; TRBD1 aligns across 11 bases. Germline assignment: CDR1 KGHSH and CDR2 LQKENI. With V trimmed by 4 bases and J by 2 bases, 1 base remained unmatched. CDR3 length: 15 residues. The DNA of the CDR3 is TGTGCCAGCTCACAGGGACAGGGGGCCTACAATGAGCAGTTCTTC. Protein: CASSQGQGAYNEQFF.

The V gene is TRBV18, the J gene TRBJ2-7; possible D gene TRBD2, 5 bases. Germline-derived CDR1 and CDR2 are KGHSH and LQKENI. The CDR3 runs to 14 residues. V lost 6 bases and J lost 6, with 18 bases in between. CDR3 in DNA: TGTGCCAGCTCCCCTGGCTTGGGAGCTTCCGAGCAGTACGTC. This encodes CASSPGLGASEQYV.

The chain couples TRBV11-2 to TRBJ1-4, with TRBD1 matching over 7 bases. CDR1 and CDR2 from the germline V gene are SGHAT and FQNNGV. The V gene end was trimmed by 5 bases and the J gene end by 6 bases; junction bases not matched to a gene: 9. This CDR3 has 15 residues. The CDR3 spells CASSLTGTVYEKLFF. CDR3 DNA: TGTGCCAGCAGCCTAACAGGGACAGTTTATGAAAAACTGTTTTTT.

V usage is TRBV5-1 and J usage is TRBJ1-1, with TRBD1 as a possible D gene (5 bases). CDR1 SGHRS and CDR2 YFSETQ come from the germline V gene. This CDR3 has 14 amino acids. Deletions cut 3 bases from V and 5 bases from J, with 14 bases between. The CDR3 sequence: CASSSHQGRTEAFF. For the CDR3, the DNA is TGCGCCAGCAGCTCGCATCAGGGAAGGACTGAAGCTTTCTTT.